This is a list of T cell receptor beta chains from one sample in a study of chemoradiotherapy in HPV16-positive cancers. Profiling relied on immunoSEQ multiplex PCR, and the TCRdb table lists in-frame clones only, not all of them. Seen here are 4,500 to 7,000 clones, 60% to 85% observed once, and the top ten hold approximately 30%. Sampling took place from a patient who underwent chemoradiotherapy. The receptors derive from a human donor with HPV-associated anogenital cancer. CDR3s include the opening cysteine and the closing phenylalanine or tryptophan. A D gene is named only where the DNA matches it firmly. For some rows the clone size is stated as once, few or many, or as a class when expanded; others skip it.

>TRBV11-3|TRBJ2-1|-|-
TGTGCCAGCAGCTTAGATCTGGGTTTAGGCTCCTACAATGAGCAGTTCTTC
CASSLDLGLGSYNEQFF
>TRBV5-1|TRBJ1-2|-|-
TGCGCCAGCAGCTTCCCTAATCGTGACTCTCGTGACTACACCTTC
CASSFPNRDSRDYTF
>TRBV28|TRBJ2-5|-|-
TGTGCCAGCAGTTCACGGGACCCACCGTTCTTGGAGACCCAGTACTTC
CASSSRDPPFLETQYF
>TRBV9|TRBJ1-2|-|-
TGTGCCAGCAGCGCCGGGGGCTATGGCTACACCTTC
CASSAGGYGYTF
>TRBV4-1|TRBJ1-1|-|-
TGCGCCAGCAGCCAGGGGCTCCTGAACACTGAAGCTTTCTTT
CASSQGLLNTEAFF
>TRBV5-5|TRBJ2-3|-|-
TGTGCCAGCAGCTTCCGGCGGGGGACAGGCACAGATACGCAGTATTTT
CASSFRRGTGTDTQYF
>TRBV19|TRBJ1-1|-|-
TGTGCCAGTATTGACTTTCGGGCCGTAGGAGCTTTCTTT
CASIDFRAVGAFF
>TRBV6-6|TRBJ1-1|once|-
TGTGCCAGCAGTTACTCGACTGGACCCGACCAAGCTTTCTTT
CASSYSTGPDQAFF
>TRBV9|TRBJ1-2|once|TRBD1
TGTGCCAGCAGCTCCGGGACAGCATTTTCTGGCTACACCTTC
CASSSGTAFSGYTF
>TRBV6-1|TRBJ2-1|-|-
TGTGCCAGCAGTGAAGAGTGGGCCAATTACAATGAGCAGTTCTTC
CASSEEWANYNEQFF
>TRBV5-1|TRBJ2-1|-|-
TGCGCCAGCAGCTTGGTGACGGTATACAATGAGCAGTTCTTC
CASSLVTVYNEQFF
>TRBV9|TRBJ2-1|-|-
TGTGCCAGCAGCGTAGGGTCAGTTGGGCCTGAGCAGTTCTTC
CASSVGSVGPEQFF